This record covers a single TCR beta chain. The data derive from a study of blood T cell repertoires in COVID-19. Study as a whole: The cDNA or gDNA used as material had been derived from T cells, B-cell-depleted T cells, or PBMCs.

Per the original data handling: Nucleated cell counts were estimated from reference gene primer amplification. Profiling relied on immunoSEQ multiplex PCR, and the TCRdb table lists in-frame clones only, not all of them. Clone size and V and J calls were adopted from that table, with D and trimming inferred from the DNA. The data contain roughly 330,000 clones, roughly nine tenths of them singletons. Enrollees, roughly 18 to 95 years old, lived in approximately 24 US areas. Recovered status in Cohort 3 required two negative PCRs, clearance, or symptom resolution. Germline V gene sequence: CDR1 SGHRS, CDR2 YFSETQ. CDR3 length equals 16 residues. V lost 1 base, J lost 0 bases, and 11 bases lay in between.

Sequencing was done on a sample of PBMCs or T cells enriched from blood (not recorded which). J is TRBJ1-3 and V is TRBV5-1; the D is unclear. The sequence was collected from a woman in her twenties or thirties who had recovered from COVID-19. The CDR3 sequence is CASSLYPGNSGNTIYF. DNA for the CDR3: TGCGCCAGCAGCTTGTATCCCGGTAACTCTGGAAACACCATATATTTT.